This T cell receptor beta chain was retrieved from a study of cytomegalovirus exposure and HLA in healthy donors. The germline V gene encodes CDR1 MDHEN and CDR2 SYDVKM. V lost 3 bases to trimming and J lost 8 bases; unmatched junction nucleotides: 10. This CDR3 comprises 15 residues. TCRdb keeps only in-frame clones here, not all; method: immunoSEQ multiplex PCR. Among around 100,000 clones, about 95% were seen once, and the ten largest hold approximately 1%. The clonotype originates from a woman aged 18-29 years in good health and CMV-seronegative. Sample: PBMCs. The chain links TRBV28 to TRBJ1-2, with 9 bases fitting TRBD1. CDR3 protein: CASSLWTLQGAGYTF. CDR3 DNA sequence: TGTGCCAGCAGTTTGTGGACCCTACAGGGGGCAGGCTACACCTTC.